Listed below are T cell receptor beta chains from one sample, sequenced in a study of vaccination and CD4 T cells after COVID-19. TCRdb redid the calling of the PCR reads with MiXCR, one entry per CDR3 protein. The data hold roughly 28,000 distinct CDR3 sequences, with approximately 53% observed a single time. Sequencing used CD4+ T cells from blood, obtained about 7 months after SARS-CoV-2 vaccination. These receptors came from a human donor who had recovered from COVID-19. The CDR3 runs from the conserved cysteine through the conserved F or W. Each record gives: V gene, J gene, CDR3 length, D gene, clone size, CDR3 DNA, CDR3 protein. The D gene is left open where the match is weak. Only some rows state a clone size, as once, few, many or a class for expanded clones.

V: TRBV7-2
J: TRBJ1-1
length: 15
D: .
size: .
DNA: TGTGCCAGCAGCTTAGGTTCAGGGATGAACACTGAAGCTTTCTTT
CDR3: CASSLGSGMNTEAFF

V: TRBV11-2
J: TRBJ2-7
length: 15
D: .
size: .
DNA: TGTGCCAGCAGCTTAGTTGGGGACGACGACTACGAGCAGTACTTC
CDR3: CASSLVGDDDYEQYF

V: TRBV7-2
J: TRBJ1-2
length: 14
D: .
size: .
DNA: TGTGCCAGCAGCCCGTCGACAGGTGGCCATGGCTACACCTTC
CDR3: CASSPSTGGHGYTF

V: TRBV7-2
J: TRBJ1-1
length: 14
D: TRBD1
size: .
DNA: TGTGCCAGCAGTTGGACAGGGGCGGACACTGAAGCTTTCTTT
CDR3: CASSWTGADTEAFF

V: TRBV15
J: TRBJ2-1
length: 15
D: .
size: few
DNA: TGTGCCACCAGCAGAGACCGGGGGTCCTACAATGAGCAGTTCTTC
CDR3: CATSRDRGSYNEQFF

V: TRBV20-1
J: TRBJ2-1
length: 12
D: .
size: .
DNA: TGCAGTGCAGGGGTAGCGGAAGGGGAGCAGTTCTTC
CDR3: CSAGVAEGEQFF

V: TRBV6-1
J: TRBJ2-1
length: 14
D: TRBD2
size: .
DNA: TGTGCCAGCAGCTTAGCGGGAGGAATAAGTGAGCAGTTCTTC
CDR3: CASSLAGGISEQFF

V: TRBV7-2
J: TRBJ2-7
length: 13
D: .
size: few
DNA: TGTGCCAGCAGCTCGAGCGACGCCTACGAGCAGTACTTC
CDR3: CASSSSDAYEQYF

V: TRBV27
J: TRBJ2-3
length: 15
D: TRBD2
size: .
DNA: TGTGCCAGCAGGGGACTAGCGGGAGTTGGAGATACGCAGTATTTT
CDR3: CASRGLAGVGDTQYF

V: TRBV20-1
J: TRBJ1-2
length: 14
D: .
size: few
DNA: TGCAGTGCTAGAGCCGGGGCGCGGAACTATGGCTACACCTTC
CDR3: CSARAGARNYGYTF

V: TRBV18
J: TRBJ1-5
length: 17
D: TRBD1
size: .
DNA: TGTGCCAGCTCACCGGGTACCGGGACAGGGGTCAATCAGCCCCAGCATTTT
CDR3: CASSPGTGTGVNQPQHF